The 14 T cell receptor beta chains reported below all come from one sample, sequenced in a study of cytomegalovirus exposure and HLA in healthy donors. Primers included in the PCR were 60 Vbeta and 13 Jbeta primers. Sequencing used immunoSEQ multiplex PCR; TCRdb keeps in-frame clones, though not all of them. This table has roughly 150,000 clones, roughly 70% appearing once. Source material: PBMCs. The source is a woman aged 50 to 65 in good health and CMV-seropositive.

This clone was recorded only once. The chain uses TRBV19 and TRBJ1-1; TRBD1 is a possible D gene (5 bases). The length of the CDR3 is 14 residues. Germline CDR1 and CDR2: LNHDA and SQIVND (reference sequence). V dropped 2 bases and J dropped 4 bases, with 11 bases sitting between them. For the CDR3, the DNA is TGTGCCAGTAGTATACGGGGCGGGGGCACTGAAGCTTTCTTT. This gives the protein CASSIRGGGTEAFF.

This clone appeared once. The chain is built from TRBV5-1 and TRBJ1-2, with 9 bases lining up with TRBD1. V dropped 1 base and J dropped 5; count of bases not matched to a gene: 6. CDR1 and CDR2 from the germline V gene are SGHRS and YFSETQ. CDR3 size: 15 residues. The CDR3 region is CASSLWGTGTYGYTF. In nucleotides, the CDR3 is TGCGCCAGCAGCTTGTGGGGGACAGGGACATATGGCTACACCTTC.

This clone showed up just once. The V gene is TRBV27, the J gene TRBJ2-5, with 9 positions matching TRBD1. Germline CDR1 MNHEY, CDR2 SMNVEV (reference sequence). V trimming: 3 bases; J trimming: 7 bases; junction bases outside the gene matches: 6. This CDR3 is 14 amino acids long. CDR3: CASSFRDRVGTQYF. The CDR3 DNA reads TGTGCCAGCAGTTTCCGGGACAGGGTCGGGACCCAGTACTTC.

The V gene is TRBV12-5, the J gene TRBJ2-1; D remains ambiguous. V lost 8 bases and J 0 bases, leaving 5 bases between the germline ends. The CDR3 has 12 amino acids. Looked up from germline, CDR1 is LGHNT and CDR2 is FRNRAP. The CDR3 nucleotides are TGTGCTAGTACCAGCTCCTACAATGAGCAGTTCTTC. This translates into CASTSSYNEQFF.

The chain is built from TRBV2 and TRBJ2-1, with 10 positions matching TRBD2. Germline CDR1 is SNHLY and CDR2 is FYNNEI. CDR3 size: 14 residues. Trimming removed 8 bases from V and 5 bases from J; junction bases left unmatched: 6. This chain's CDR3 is CASGTGTSDNEQFF. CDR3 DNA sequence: TGTGCCAGCGGGACCGGGACTAGCGACAATGAGCAGTTCTTC.

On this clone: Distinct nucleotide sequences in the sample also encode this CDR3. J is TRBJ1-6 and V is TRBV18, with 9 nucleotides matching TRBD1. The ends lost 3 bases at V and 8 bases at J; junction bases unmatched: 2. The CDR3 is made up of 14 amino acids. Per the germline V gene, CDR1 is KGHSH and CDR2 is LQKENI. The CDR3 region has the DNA TGTGCCAGCTCACCGACAGGGGGTGATTCACCCCTCCACTTT. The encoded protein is CASSPTGGDSPLHF.

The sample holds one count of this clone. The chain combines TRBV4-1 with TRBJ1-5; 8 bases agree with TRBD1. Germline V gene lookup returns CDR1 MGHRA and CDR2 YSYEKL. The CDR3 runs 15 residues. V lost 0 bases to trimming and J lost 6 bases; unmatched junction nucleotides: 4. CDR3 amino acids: CASSQDGQGGQPQHF. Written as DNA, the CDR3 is TGCGCCAGCAGCCAAGACGGACAGGGTGGTCAGCCCCAGCATTTT.

CDR3 residues: CASSPGQGGPSAFF. Here the CDR3 DNA reads TGTGCCAGCTCACCAGGACAGGGGGGTCCGTCAGCTTTCTTT. This chain uses TRBV18 with TRBJ1-1, with 10 bases lining up with TRBD1. The length of the CDR3 is 14 residues. The junction had 7 bases not matched to a gene; V was cut back by 2 bases and J by 10 bases. Germline-derived CDR1 and CDR2 are KGHSH and LQKENI.

CDR3 nucleotides: TGTGCCAGCAGCTGGGGGCGACAGGGGGGTAGTGGCTACACCTTC. Translated: CASSWGRQGGSGYTF. V usage is TRBV25-1 and J usage is TRBJ1-2; 9 nucleotides line up with TRBD1. The CDR3 length is 15 residues. The germline CDR1 and CDR2 sequences are MGHDK and SYGVNS. After removal of 6 bases from V and 7 bases from J, the junction contained 12 bases not matched to a gene.

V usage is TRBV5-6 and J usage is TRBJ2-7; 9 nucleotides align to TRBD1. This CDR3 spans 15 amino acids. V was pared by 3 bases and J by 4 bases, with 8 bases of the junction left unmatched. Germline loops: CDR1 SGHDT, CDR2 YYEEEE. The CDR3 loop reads CASSWGAGQGYEQYF. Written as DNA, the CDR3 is TGTGCCAGCAGCTGGGGGGCGGGACAGGGATACGAGCAGTACTTC.

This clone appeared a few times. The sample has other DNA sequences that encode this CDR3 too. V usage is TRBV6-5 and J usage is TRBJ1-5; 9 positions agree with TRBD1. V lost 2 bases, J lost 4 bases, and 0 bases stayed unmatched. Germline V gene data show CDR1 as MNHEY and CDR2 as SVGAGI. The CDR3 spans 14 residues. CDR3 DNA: TGTGCCAGCAGTTACGGACAGGGGAATCAGCCCCAGCATTTT. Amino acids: CASSYGQGNQPQHF.

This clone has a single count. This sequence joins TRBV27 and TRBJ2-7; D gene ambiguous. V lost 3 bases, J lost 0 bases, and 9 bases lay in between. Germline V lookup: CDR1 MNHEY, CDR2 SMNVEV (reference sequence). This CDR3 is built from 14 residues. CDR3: CASSFSRGSYEQYF. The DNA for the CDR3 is TGTGCCAGCAGTTTTTCTAGAGGCTCCTACGAGCAGTACTTC.

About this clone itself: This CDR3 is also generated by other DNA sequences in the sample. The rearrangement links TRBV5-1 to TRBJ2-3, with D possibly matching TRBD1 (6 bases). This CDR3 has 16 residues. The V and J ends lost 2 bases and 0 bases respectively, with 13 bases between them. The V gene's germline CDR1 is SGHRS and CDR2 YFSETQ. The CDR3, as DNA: TGCGCCAGCAGCTTACTACAGGGAGTAAGCACAGATACGCAGTATTTT. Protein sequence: CASSLLQGVSTDTQYF.

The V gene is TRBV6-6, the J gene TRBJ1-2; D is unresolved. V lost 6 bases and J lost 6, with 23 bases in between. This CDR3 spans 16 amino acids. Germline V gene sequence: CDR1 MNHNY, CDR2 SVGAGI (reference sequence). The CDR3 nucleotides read TGTGCCAGCAGCACGAGGGTCGGAGCTCTCAATCATGGCTACACCTTC. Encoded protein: CASSTRVGALNHGYTF.